One sample yielded the 10 T cell receptor beta chains listed below, sequenced in a study of human T cells and chemical hapten exposure. Each CDR3 protein gets one entry after TCRdb re-called the RACE reads with MiXCR. The sample yields about 380,000 distinct CDR3 sequences, 5% to 6.5% seen once. Regarding time point: pre-sensitization, week 0. This sample's treatment: therapeutic diphenylcyclopropenone sensitization with weekly scalp DPC. Material: whole blood, obtained in connection with sensitization to the hapten diphenylcyclopropenone (DPC). These receptors were collected from a woman aged 45-59 years with alopecia areata. Some clones in this sample may be carry-over from other donors' samples.

The table lists this clonotype with many counts. The J gene is TRBJ2-1, the V gene TRBV12-3 or TRBV12-4, with D tentatively TRBD1 (6 bases). V was clipped by 5 bases and J by 10 bases, with 18 bases between them. This CDR3 region has 14 residues. The chain's CDR3 is CASSAMTGFREQFF. CDR3 coding DNA: TGTGCCAGCAGTGCAATGACAGGTTTTCGGGAGCAGTTCTTC.

The chain couples TRBV6-6 to TRBJ1-1; D is perhaps TRBD1 (6 bases). V was clipped by 2 bases and J by 3 bases, with 10 bases between them. CDR1 and CDR2 (germline): MNHNY, SVGAGI (reference sequence). The CDR3 totals 14 residues. CDR3 residues: CASSYQQGDTEAFF. CDR3 in DNA: TGTGCCAGCAGTTACCAACAGGGTGACACTGAAGCTTTCTTT.

There are many counts of this clonotype. The J gene is TRBJ2-5, the V gene TRBV12-3 or TRBV12-4, with D possibly called TRBD1 or TRBD2 (5 bases each). There are 13 residues in the CDR3. Trimming left V 7 bases short and J 0 bases short, with 9 bases between. The CDR3 protein is CASTGTYQETQYF. CDR3 sequence (DNA): TGTGCCAGCACTGGGACCTACCAAGAGACCCAGTACTTC.

This clonotype was found a few times. This chain uses TRBV29-1 with TRBJ1-2, with D maybe TRBD1 (5 bases). CDR1 is SQVTM, CDR2 ANQGSEA, per germline. V lost 4 bases to trimming and J lost 7 bases, with 13 bases between them. The CDR3 runs to 12 residues. CDR3 loop: CSVVSGAGGYTF. DNA of the CDR3: TGCAGCGTTGTATCCGGGGCAGGTGGCTACACCTTC.

This clonotype was observed a few times. This sequence joins TRBV5-8 and TRBJ2-7, with D perhaps matching TRBD1 or TRBD2 (5 bases each). The CDR3 is 14 amino acids. Trimming stripped 0 bases from V and 3 bases from J, with 10 bases between. CDR1 SGHTS and CDR2 YDEGEE come from the germline V gene. The CDR3 sequence is CASSLVAGSYEQYF. CDR3 DNA sequence: TGTGCCAGCAGCTTGGTAGCAGGGAGCTACGAGCAGTACTTC.

This clonotype was picked up a small number of times. The V and J genes are TRBV12-3 or TRBV12-4 and TRBJ2-7; the match to TRBD2 covers 13 bases. The CDR3 is 15 amino acids. V was pared by 5 bases and J by 4 bases, with 5 bases of the junction left unmatched. The chain's CDR3 is CASSPGTSGIYEQYF. The CDR3 DNA reads TGTGCCAGCAGTCCCGGGACTAGCGGGATTTACGAGCAGTACTTC.

V gene TRBV28 combines with J gene TRBJ2-6, with a tentative D call TRBD2 (7 bases). The V end was cut by 5 bases, the J end by 0 bases, with 17 bases between. CDR1 is MDHEN, CDR2 SYDVKM, per germline. CDR3 size: 18 residues. In DNA, the CDR3 is TGTGCCAGCAGTCTACCACTAAGGGGGGGCTCTGGGGCCAACGTCCTGACTTTC. Translation gives CASSLPLRGGSGANVLTF.

This clonotype showed up many times. The rearrangement links TRBV27 to TRBJ2-7, with D perhaps TRBD1 or TRBD2 (6 bases each). Per germline, CDR1 MNHEY and CDR2 SMNVEV (reference sequence). The CDR3 length is 13 residues. V was shortened by 7 bases and J by 1 base, with 11 bases between the two germline ends. The CDR3 region has the DNA TGTGCCAGCACCGGGGGCCCATCCTACGAGCAGTACTTC. This sequence encodes CASTGGPSYEQYF.

This clonotype was observed at least ten times. CDR3 region: CASSFGGPALYGYTF. The CDR3 DNA sequence: TGTGCCAGCAGTTTCGGGGGTCCGGCCCTCTATGGCTACACCTTC. This chain uses TRBV12-3 or TRBV12-4 with TRBJ1-2; TRBD1 is a possible D gene (5 bases). This CDR3 is built from 15 residues. With 3 bases removed from V and 4 bases from J, the gap between germline ends came to 15 bases.

In its sample, this clonotype was seen a few times. V gene TRBV6-5 combines with J gene TRBJ1-2; 9 bases fit TRBD1. The germline V gene encodes CDR1 MNHEY and CDR2 SVGAGI. The V segment lost 6 bases and the J segment 4 bases; nucleotides outside the gene matches: 9. There are 15 residues in the CDR3. The CDR3 sequence is CASSPRQGEVYGYTF. The CDR3 coding sequence is TGTGCCAGCAGCCCCAGACAGGGGGAAGTCTATGGCTACACCTTC.